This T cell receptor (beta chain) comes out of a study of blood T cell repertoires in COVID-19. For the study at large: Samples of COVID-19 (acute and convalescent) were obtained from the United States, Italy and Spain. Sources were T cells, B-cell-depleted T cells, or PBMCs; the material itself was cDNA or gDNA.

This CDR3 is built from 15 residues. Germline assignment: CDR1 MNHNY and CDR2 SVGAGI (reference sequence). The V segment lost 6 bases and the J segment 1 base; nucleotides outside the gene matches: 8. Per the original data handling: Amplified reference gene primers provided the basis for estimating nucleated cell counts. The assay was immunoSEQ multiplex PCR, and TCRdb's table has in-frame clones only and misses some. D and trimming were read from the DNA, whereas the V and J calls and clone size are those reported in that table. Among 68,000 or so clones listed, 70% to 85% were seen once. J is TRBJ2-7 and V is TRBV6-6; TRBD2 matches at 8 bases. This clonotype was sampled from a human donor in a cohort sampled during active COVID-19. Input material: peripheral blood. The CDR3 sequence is CASRRESGGSYEQYF. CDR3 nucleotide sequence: TGTGCCAGCAGGCGAGAGTCGGGGGGGTCCTACGAGCAGTACTTC.